This entry lists 5 T cell receptor beta chains sequenced from one sample in a study of shared clonotypes between healthy human individuals. Sequencing used immunoSEQ multiplex PCR; TCRdb keeps in-frame clones, though not all of them. The sample shows 190,000 or so clones, 65% to 70% of them seen only once. Sequencing input: memory CD4+ T cells sorted from blood. Subset indicated: CD45RA-negative fraction. Receptors were obtained from a man aged 25-45 years in good health.

This chain joins TRBV6-1 and TRBJ2-3, with D unclear. The germline gives CDR1 MNHNS, CDR2 SASEGT. The CDR3 loop spans 14 amino acids. Deletions cut 7 bases from V and 1 base from J, with 12 bases between. In nucleotides, the CDR3 is TGTGCCAGCACTGGCAGGAGCCGCACAGATACGCAGTATTTT. Encoded protein: CASTGRSRTDTQYF.

The V call is TRBV5-1, the J call TRBJ1-5, with 9 bases matching TRBD1. The CDR3 runs to 16 residues. The germline CDR1 and CDR2 sequences are SGHRS and YFSETQ. J gave up 2 bases and V 4 bases, and 7 bases lay outside the gene matches. In nucleotides, the CDR3 is TGCGCCAGCAGCCCGACAGGGGGGGGTGGCAATCAGCCCCAGCATTTT. It specifies CASSPTGGGGNQPQHF.

V usage is TRBV14 and J usage is TRBJ2-7; a possible D gene is TRBD1 (5 bases). V was cut by 3 bases and J by 6 bases, with 9 bases left in between. CDR3 size: 12 residues. In germline, CDR1 is SGHDN, CDR2 FVKESK. In nucleotides, the CDR3 is TGTGCCAGCAGCCATTTTGGGGCCGAGCAGTACTTC. Its protein product is CASSHFGAEQYF.

The chain employs TRBV28 and TRBJ1-1; D is undetermined. Germline V gives CDR1 MDHEN, CDR2 SYDVKM. This CDR3 spans 12 amino acids. V lost 6 bases, J lost 2 bases, and 7 bases lay in between. The CDR3 loop is CASSEYNTEAFF. In DNA form, the CDR3 reads TGTGCCAGCAGCGAATATAACACTGAAGCTTTCTTT.

The chain links TRBV10-3 to TRBJ2-1; 8 bases fit TRBD1. With V trimmed by 6 bases and J by 7 bases, 14 bases remained unmatched. This CDR3 region has 16 residues. Germline values: CDR1 ENHRY, CDR2 SYGVKD. The CDR3 coding sequence is TGTGCCATCAGCGACACTGACAGGGGCGGACGGAATGAGCAGTTCTTC. Its protein product is CAISDTDRGGRNEQFF.